This T cell receptor (beta chain) was obtained from a study of blood T cell repertoires in COVID-19. Overall study context: Collection of acute and convalescent COVID-19 samples took place in the United States, Italy and Spain.

Seattle patients were enrolled while actively infected and followed longitudinally. There are 12 residues in the CDR3. Germline V lookup: CDR1 SGHTA, CDR2 FQGNSA. The V and J ends lost 5 bases and 5 bases respectively, with 10 bases between them. This clone was observed a few times. As originally analysed: Reference gene primer amplification gave estimated nucleated cell counts. Profiled with immunoSEQ multiplex PCR; TCRdb holds only in-frame clones, not every one. That table is the source of V, J and clone size, and D and trimming were worked out from the DNA. The data hold 150,000 to 200,000 clones, with about 85% observed a single time.

The chain uses TRBV7-2 and TRBJ2-7; TRBD2 is a possible D gene (6 bases). The sequenced sample consisted of peripheral blood. The receptor was derived from a woman between 65 and 79 years old with COVID-19, enrolled during active disease. The CDR3 reads CASSHGGDEQYF. In nucleotides, the CDR3 is TGTGCCAGCAGCCACGGAGGGGACGAGCAGTACTTC.